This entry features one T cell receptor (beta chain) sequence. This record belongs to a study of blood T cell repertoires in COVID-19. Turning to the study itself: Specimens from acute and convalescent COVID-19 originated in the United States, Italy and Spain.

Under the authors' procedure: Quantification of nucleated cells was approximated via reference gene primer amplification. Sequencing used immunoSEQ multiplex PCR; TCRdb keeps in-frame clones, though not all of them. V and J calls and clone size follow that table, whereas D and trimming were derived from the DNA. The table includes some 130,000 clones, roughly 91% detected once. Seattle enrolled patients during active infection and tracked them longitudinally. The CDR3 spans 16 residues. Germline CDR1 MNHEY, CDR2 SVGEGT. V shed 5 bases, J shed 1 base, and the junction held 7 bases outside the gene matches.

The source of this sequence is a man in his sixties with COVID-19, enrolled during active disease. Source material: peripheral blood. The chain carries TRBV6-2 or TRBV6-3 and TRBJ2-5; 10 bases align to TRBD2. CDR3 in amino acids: CASSQLAGNIQETQYF. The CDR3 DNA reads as TGTGCCAGCAGTCAACTAGCGGGGAACATCCAAGAGACCCAGTACTTC.